Listed here are 16 T cell receptor beta chains from one sample, sequenced in a study of blood T cells in healthy people across ages. Combining a sample-barcoded 5' primer with a J-beta primer mix, a second PCR ran for roughly 7 to 12 cycles. TCRdb reprocessed the 5' RACE reads via MiXCR and lists one record per CDR3 protein. The sample holds 1.2 million to 1.5 million distinct CDR3 sequences; around 55% are singletons and the top ten take over 5%. Sequencing used blood. The source is a man aged 18 to 29 in good health.

The chain couples TRBV4-2 to TRBJ2-1; no clear D. Between the trimmed V and J ends, which lost 0 bases and 0 bases, there was a span of 12 bases. The germline gives CDR1 LGHNA, CDR2 YNFKEQ. There are 17 residues in the CDR3. The CDR3 coding sequence is TGTGCCAGCAGCCAAGATCAGTTCCGAAGCTCCTACAATGAGCAGTTCTTC. Amino acids: CASSQDQFRSSYNEQFF.

V gene TRBV5-4 combines with J gene TRBJ1-2; no reliable D call. The CDR3 length is 13 residues. CDR1 SGHNT and CDR2 YYREEE come from the germline V gene (reference sequence). V was trimmed by 5 bases and J by 5 bases, leaving 13 bases between them. CDR3 protein: CASSADNGYGYTF. CDR3 nucleotides: TGTGCCAGCAGTGCCGACAATGGGTATGGCTACACCTTC.

J is TRBJ1-2 and V is TRBV2, with no clear D. Trimming stripped 7 bases from V and 8 bases from J, with 14 bases between. CDR1 and CDR2 (germline): SNHLY, FYNNEI. The CDR3 spans 12 residues. The CDR3 region is CASIRGNTGYTF. Written as DNA, the CDR3 is TGTGCCAGCATCCGGGGAAATACAGGCTACACCTTC.

This chain connects TRBV29-1 to TRBJ2-7, with D possibly TRBD1 on 6 matching bases. Between the trimmed V and J ends, which lost 7 bases and 5 bases, there was a span of 21 bases. Germline CDR1 SQVTM, CDR2 ANQGSEA. The CDR3 loop spans 14 amino acids. Here the CDR3 reads CSAETGTETNEQYF. The CDR3 DNA reads TGCAGCGCAGAAACAGGGACGGAAACCAACGAGCAGTACTTC.

V gene TRBV6-6 combines with J gene TRBJ2-5; weak D call: TRBD2 (5 bases). Trimming left V 2 bases short and J 2 bases short, with 12 bases between. The CDR3 runs to 15 residues. From germline, CDR1 is MNHNY and CDR2 SVGAGI (reference sequence). The CDR3 nucleotides read TGTGCCAGCAGTTACGAGTATGGCGGGCAAGAGACCCAGTACTTC. It is translated as CASSYEYGGQETQYF.

V is TRBV11-2 and J is TRBJ2-7; D may be TRBD2 (5 bases). The end of the DNA aligns better with TRBJ2-5, so the J call may be wrong. Germline V gene data show CDR1 as SGHAT and CDR2 as FQNNGV. The CDR3 is 16 amino acids. Written as DNA, the CDR3 is TGTGCCAGCAGCTTAGATTTAGCCGGACTGACGGGGACCCAGTACTTC. Encoded protein: CASSLDLAGLTGTQYF.

With respect to this clonotype: Mismatch with germline at one junction end may stem from a read error. The chain links TRBV12-3 or TRBV12-4 to TRBJ1-2; tentatively, D is TRBD1 (5 bases). There are 15 residues in the CDR3. The CDR3 DNA sequence: TGTGCCAGCACCCTTTCGCGGGGGGTGGTCTATGGCCACACCTTC. Encoded protein: CASTLSRGVVYGHTF.

This clonotype was recorded once. J is TRBJ1-1 and V is TRBV28; D may be TRBD1 (6 bases). V gave up 10 bases and J gave up 1 base, with 13 bases separating them. Germline CDR1 MDHEN, CDR2 SYDVKM. The CDR3 has 13 amino acids. In nucleotides, the CDR3 is TGTGCCACCCGGGGGCAACCGAACACTGAAGCTTTCTTT. It is translated as CATRGQPNTEAFF.

The V call is TRBV27, the J call TRBJ1-5; D remains ambiguous. Deletions cut 3 bases from V and 3 bases from J, with 6 bases between. Looked up from germline, CDR1 is MNHEY and CDR2 is SMNVEV (reference sequence). There are 13 residues in the CDR3. The chain's CDR3 is CASSLALNQPQHF. The CDR3 DNA reads TGTGCCAGCAGTTTGGCCCTCAATCAGCCCCAGCATTTT.

V usage is TRBV4-1 and J usage is TRBJ2-1; weak D call: TRBD1 (5 bases). CDR3 size: 16 residues. Deletions cut 0 bases from V and 6 bases from J, with 15 bases between. From germline, CDR1 is MGHRA and CDR2 YSYEKL. The CDR3 DNA reads TGCGCCAGCAGCCAAGACCACCTGTGGGGCCCCAATGAGCAGTTCTTC. This codes for CASSQDHLWGPNEQFF.

A word on this clonotype: Its ends do not fully match the called genes, so a read error is possible. The chain joins TRBV4-1 to TRBJ1-5; no reliable D call. Germline V lookup: CDR1 MGHRA, CDR2 YSYEKL. This CDR3 region has 14 residues. CDR3 amino acids: CASSQVRVNQPQHF. The CDR3 nucleotides read TGCGCCAGCAGTCAAGTCCGGGTTAATCAGCCCCAGCATTTT.

A remark on this clonotype: Germline is not matched at one junction end, which may reflect a read error. The V and J genes are TRBV9 and TRBJ1-2, with unresolved D. Germline CDR1 reads SGDLS; CDR2 reads YYNGEE. The CDR3 runs to 16 residues. In nucleotides, the CDR3 is TGTGCCGGCAGCGTACTCAAAGACTTAGCTAACTATGGCTACACCTTC. This translates into CAGSVLKDLANYGYTF.

This clonotype showed up just once. V and J are TRBV27 and TRBJ2-5; TRBD2 is a possible D gene (5 bases). Germline CDR1 MNHEY, CDR2 SMNVEV (reference sequence). Deletions cut 5 bases from V and 2 bases from J, with 12 bases between. The CDR3 runs 14 residues. The CDR3 loop reads CASSPTSNQETQYF. The CDR3 DNA is TGTGCCAGCAGTCCAACTAGTAATCAAGAGACCCAGTACTTC.

The chain employs TRBV4-3 and TRBJ2-7, with TRBD1 identical over 8 bases. Trimming removed 2 bases from V and 5 bases from J; junction bases left unmatched: 5. From germline, CDR1 is LGHNA and CDR2 YSLEER. The CDR3 is made up of 14 amino acids. In DNA form, the CDR3 reads TGCGCCAGCAGCCAAACGACAGGGGTCCACGAGCAGTACTTC. This gives the protein CASSQTTGVHEQYF.

The chain joins TRBV7-9 to TRBJ2-3; D not resolved. The ends were cut back, 5 bases at V and 5 bases at J, with 14 bases in the middle. The germline V gene has CDR1 SEHNR and CDR2 FQNEAQ (reference sequence). CDR3 length: 14 residues. CDR3 sequence: CASSQPFSGDTQYF. The CDR3 DNA follows: TGTGCCAGCAGCCAACCCTTTTCCGGAGATACGCAGTATTTT.

This clonotype appeared a few times. The chain employs TRBV6-1 and TRBJ2-3; D is perhaps TRBD2 (6 bases). CDR1 is MNHNS and CDR2 is SASEGT in the germline V gene. The CDR3 spans 15 residues. Trimming cost V 8 bases and J 3 bases, with 18 bases left between them. Here the CDR3 DNA reads TGTGCCAGCGCCGGAGGGAGTCAAGGTACAGATACGCAGTATTTT. Amino acid sequence: CASAGGSQGTDTQYF.